Presented here are 28 T cell receptor beta chains from one specimen sequenced in a study of regulatory T cells in long-lasting Graves disease (dated by TCRdb to about 2021). The protocol used for the library was multiplex PCR. Data came from an Illumina HiSeq 4000. TCR beta libraries were built with iRepertoire HTBI primers and Arm-PCR amplification of CDR3 regions. The public reads were quality trimmed at Q25 with fastp and then assembled into clones with MiXCR by TCRdb, keeping productive beta chains. Entries that share a CDR3 protein sequence are merged under the most common genes and DNA. Recorded for this sample are some 500,000 distinct CDR3 sequences; 15% to 20% of them occurred a single time. The ten largest clones add up to roughly 25% of the sample. The intended sense of this specimen's time point label: newly diagnosed GD, antithyroid drugs for less than 3 months. For both TCR sequencing and RNA sequencing, RNA was extracted from PBMCs using TRIzol.

This sample was also put to use in a study of T cells in Graves' hyperthyroidism and ophthalmopathy.

This specimen consisted of peripheral blood mononuclear cells (PBMCs), obtained at new diagnosis, from a patient treated with antithyroid drugs. These receptors all come from a woman aged 35-65 years with Graves disease. Donor details come from another sample of the same person, matched by shared clones.

The genes are TRBV7-2 and TRBJ2-3; unclear D gene. The CDR3 covers 14 residues. V was trimmed by 3 bases and J by 4 bases, leaving 11 bases between them. Germline CDR1 reads SGHTA; CDR2 reads FQGNSA. CDR3 DNA sequence: TGTGCCAGCAGCTTTAAGGGCCGGTCAGATACGCAGTATTTT. Translated: CASSFKGRSDTQYF.

The rearrangement joins TRBV25-1 to TRBJ2-1; 10 bases align to TRBD1. CDR3 length: 17 residues. Trimming cost V 3 bases and J 5 bases; bases outside gene matches: 10. Per the germline V gene, CDR1 is MGHDK and CDR2 is SYGVNS. CDR3 coding DNA: TGTGCCAGCAGTGATGCCCCCGGGACAGGGGCGAACAATGAGCAGTTCTTC. Translation: CASSDAPGTGANNEQFF. Together with reference TRBV25-1 and TRBJ2-1, the CDR3 gives the full variable domain: EADIYQTPRYLVIGTGKKITLECSQTMGHDKMYWYQQDPGMELHLIHYSYGVNSTEKGDLSSESTVSRIRTEHFPLTLESARPSHTSQYLCASSDAPGTGANNEQFFGPGTRLTVL.

This clonotype was counted many times. J is TRBJ1-1 and V is TRBV28; no clear D. Germline V gene data show CDR1 as MDHEN and CDR2 as SYDVKM. V was trimmed by 3 bases and J by 7 bases, leaving 9 bases between them. This CDR3 comprises 12 residues. The CDR3 coding sequence is TGTGCCAGCAGTTTTCTCGGGTTTGAAGCTTTCTTT. This sequence encodes CASSFLGFEAFF.

In its sample, this clonotype was seen many times. The chain employs TRBV5-5 and TRBJ2-2; 9 nucleotides align to TRBD1. The J segment lost 0 bases and the V segment lost 4 bases, leaving 4 bases of the junction unmatched. This CDR3 region has 16 residues. Germline V gives CDR1 SGHKS, CDR2 YYEKEE (reference sequence). CDR3 residues: CASSITGGANTGELFF. The CDR3 nucleotides read TGTGCCAGCAGCATTACAGGGGGCGCGAACACCGGGGAGCTGTTTTTT.

This clonotype has ten or more counts. The chain links TRBV20-1 to TRBJ2-7; possible D gene TRBD1, 5 bases. The length of the CDR3 is 14 residues. Trimming took off 3 bases at V and 0 bases at J, with 12 bases between the two ends. Per germline, CDR1 DFQATT and CDR2 SNEGSKA (reference sequence). CDR3 sequence reads: CSASLRQTSYEQYF. DNA of the CDR3: TGCAGTGCTAGCCTCAGACAGACCTCCTACGAGCAGTACTTC.

The V and J genes are TRBV18 and TRBJ1-4; D might be TRBD1 (6 bases). V lost 3 bases to trimming and J lost 5 bases, with 10 bases between them. The CDR3 spans 14 residues. From germline, CDR1 is KGHSH and CDR2 LQKENI. The CDR3 nucleotides are TGTGCCAGCTCACCTCGGGACACCAATGAAAAACTGTTTTTT. This encodes CASSPRDTNEKLFF. Based on the CDR3 plus reference TRBV18 and TRBJ1-4, the full variable domain is NAGVMQNPRHLVRRRGQEARLRCSPMKGHSHVYWYRQLPEEGLKFMVYLQKENIIDESGMPKERFSAEFPKEGPSILRIQQVVRGDSAAYFCASSPRDTNEKLFFGSGTQLSVL.

This clonotype was detected many times. V gene TRBV6-2 or TRBV6-3 combines with J gene TRBJ1-4; D not resolved. The CDR3 extends over 15 amino acids. The V gene lost 2 bases and the J gene lost 2 bases, with 9 bases spanning the gap. Germline V lookup: CDR1 MNHEY, CDR2 SVGEGT. CDR3 nucleotide sequence: TGTGCCAGCAGTTACATGAAGGCTACTAATGAAAAACTGTTTTTT. Its protein is CASSYMKATNEKLFF.

V and J are TRBV2 and TRBJ2-3; weak D call: TRBD1 (5 bases). Germline CDR1 is SNHLY and CDR2 is FYNNEI. This CDR3 has 16 amino acids. The germline V and J ends were trimmed by 5 bases and 0 bases, with 15 bases remaining between them. The CDR3 spells CASSPSRVPSTDTQYF. The DNA of the CDR3 is TGTGCCAGCAGTCCCTCCAGGGTACCCAGCACAGATACGCAGTATTTT.

There are many counts of this clonotype. CDR3 sequence: CAWSVYSNQPQHF. The CDR3 coding sequence is TGTGCCTGGAGTGTTTATAGCAATCAGCCCCAGCATTTT. J is TRBJ1-5 and V is TRBV30; D is undetermined. Germline CDR1 reads GTSNPN; CDR2 reads SVGIG (reference sequence). The ends were cut back, 0 bases at V and 0 bases at J, with 3 bases in the middle. This CDR3 is built from 13 residues.

Only a few counts were recorded for this clonotype. The chain carries TRBV12-3 or TRBV12-4 and TRBJ1-3; no clear D. Trimming pared 5 bases from V and 2 bases from J, leaving 13 bases between. This CDR3 has 15 amino acids. Here the CDR3 reads CASSPLGGTGNTIYF. The CDR3, as DNA: TGTGCCAGCAGTCCCCTCGGAGGAACTGGAAACACCATATATTTT.

This clonotype was found a few times. The rearrangement joins TRBV20-1 to TRBJ2-1; possibly TRBD1 for D (5 bases). The length of the CDR3 is 12 residues. Germline V CDR1 and CDR2: DFQATT, SNEGSKA (reference sequence). Trimming removed 6 bases from V and 4 bases from J, with 10 bases in between. The chain's CDR3 is CSAAQGYNEQFF. The CDR3 DNA sequence: TGCAGTGCCGCTCAGGGATACAATGAGCAGTTCTTC.

In the case of this clonotype: Being one base from a much bigger clone, this may be a read error. The chain employs TRBV10-3 and TRBJ1-2; 7 positions match TRBD1. The CDR3 length is 13 residues. Looked up from germline, CDR1 is ENHRY and CDR2 is SYGVKD. CDR3 bases: TGTGGCATCAGCCGGGACAGCCTAGATGGCTACACCTTC. Protein product: CGISRDSLDGYTF.

The sample holds a few counts of this clonotype. CDR3 sequence: CANSSAGEGYNEQFF. CDR3 nucleotide sequence: TGTGCCAATTCGTCAGCGGGGGAGGGCTACAATGAGCAGTTCTTC. The rearrangement uses TRBV9 and TRBJ2-1; TRBD2 agrees at 8 bases. Germline-derived CDR1 and CDR2 are SGDLS and YYNGEE. This CDR3 region has 15 residues. Trimming cost V 9 bases and J 3 bases; bases outside gene matches: 11.

This clonotype was detected ten times or more. The V call is TRBV12-3 or TRBV12-4, the J call TRBJ1-2, with 7 bases identical to TRBD1. V trimming: 3 bases; J trimming: 7 bases; junction bases outside the gene matches: 14. The CDR3 runs to 16 residues. The CDR3 region has the DNA TGTGCCAGCAGTTTTGTAGGCGGGACAGATGAACGTGGCTACACCTTC. As protein: CASSFVGGTDERGYTF.

This clonotype was observed many times. The chain carries TRBV12-3 or TRBV12-4 and TRBJ1-5; D remains unclear. V was pared by 2 bases and J by 4 bases, with 6 bases between. This CDR3 region has 13 residues. CDR3 region: CASSLRVNQPQHF. The CDR3 DNA sequence: TGTGCCAGCAGTTTAAGGGTTAATCAGCCCCAGCATTTT.

The table lists this clonotype with many counts. The CDR3 region is CASSNNGVPPYEQYF. The CDR3 coding sequence is TGTGCCAGCTCCAACAACGGGGTCCCCCCTTACGAGCAGTACTTC. This chain joins TRBV12-3 or TRBV12-4 and TRBJ2-7, with a tentative D call TRBD2 (5 bases). The length of the CDR3 is 15 residues. Trimming shortened V by 8 bases and J by 4 bases, and 21 bases separated the two germline ends.

This clonotype was seen a handful of times. V is TRBV7-9 and J is TRBJ2-2, with D perhaps TRBD1 or TRBD2 (7 bases each). The CDR3 spans 15 residues. Germline V gives CDR1 SEHNR, CDR2 FQNEAQ (reference sequence). Trimming removed 5 bases from V and 4 bases from J, with 14 bases in between. The CDR3 protein is CASSQGGQGTGELFF. The DNA of the CDR3 is TGTGCCAGCAGCCAGGGGGGGCAAGGCACCGGGGAGCTGTTTTTT.

This clonotype was seen ten or more times. The chain has TRBV12-3 or TRBV12-4 and TRBJ1-1; the match to TRBD1 covers 8 bases. V shed 5 bases, J shed 6 bases, and the junction held 8 bases outside the gene matches. CDR3 length: 14 residues. CDR3 nucleotides: TGTGCCAGCAGTCCACAGGGGGGGGGGGCTGAAGCTTTCTTT. It specifies CASSPQGGGAEAFF.

The J gene is TRBJ1-1, the V gene TRBV5-1; D unresolved. The germline V and J ends were trimmed by 1 base and 0 bases, with 16 bases remaining between them. Germline V lookup: CDR1 SGHRS, CDR2 YFSETQ. The CDR3 is 17 amino acids. CDR3 residues: CASSLSGPTHMNTEAFF. Here the CDR3 DNA reads TGCGCCAGCAGCTTGTCGGGTCCCACACACATGAACACTGAAGCTTTCTTT.

This clonotype was detected only once. The chain carries TRBV4-2 and TRBJ1-3, with 7 positions matching TRBD1. Germline assignment: CDR1 LGHNA and CDR2 YNFKEQ. The CDR3 contains 15 residues. J gave up 4 bases and V 4 bases, and 7 bases lay outside the gene matches. Here the CDR3 reads CASSRDRVEGNTIYF. The DNA for the CDR3 is TGTGCCAGCAGCCGCGACAGGGTTGAGGGAAACACCATATATTTT.

CDR3 DNA: TGTGCCACCAGCAGATGGCTCTTGAACACCGGGGAGCTGTTTTTT. It specifies CATSRWLLNTGELFF. The chain recombines TRBV15 with TRBJ2-2; D unclear. Trimming took off 2 bases at V and 1 base at J, with 8 bases between the two ends. Germline V lookup: CDR1 LNHNV, CDR2 YYDKDF (reference sequence). The CDR3 is 15 amino acids.

This clonotype occurred once. The chain recombines TRBV3-1 with TRBJ2-3; 9 bases fit TRBD2. CDR3 length equals 15 residues. Per the germline V gene, CDR1 is LGHDT and CDR2 is YNNKEL (reference sequence). The junction had 3 bases not matched to a gene; V was cut back by 3 bases and J by 2 bases. CDR3 DNA sequence: TGTGCCAGCAGCCATAGCGGGGGCACCACAGATACGCAGTATTTT. Its protein product is CASSHSGGTTDTQYF.

This clonotype was seen a handful of times. The rearrangement joins TRBV10-3 to TRBJ1-2, with no clear D. The CDR3 length is 17 residues. Germline V gene lookup returns CDR1 ENHRY and CDR2 SYGVKD. V gave up 3 bases and J gave up 4 bases, with 21 bases separating them. The CDR3 DNA reads as TGTGCCATCAGTGAACGTGGGCACAGAGATTCCCCCTATGGCTACACCTTC. Encoded protein: CAISERGHRDSPYGYTF.

Only a few counts were recorded for this clonotype. V gene TRBV28 combines with J gene TRBJ2-7, with D perhaps TRBD2 (6 bases). The length of the CDR3 is 12 residues. V was cut by 2 bases and J by 9 bases, with 11 bases left in between. Germline V gene data show CDR1 as MDHEN and CDR2 as SYDVKM. CDR3 nucleotide sequence: TGTGCCAGCAGTTTAGGGGGGTACACGCAGTACTTC. This gives the protein CASSLGGYTQYF.

There are many counts of this clonotype. This chain links TRBV10-3 with TRBJ1-1; D is undetermined. The CDR3 is 13 amino acids. CDR1 and CDR2 (germline): ENHRY, SYGVKD. V was pared by 4 bases and J by 5 bases, with 11 bases between. CDR3 DNA: TGTGCCATCAGTGTTAAGGTGGATACTGAAGCTTTCTTT. It is translated as CAISVKVDTEAFF.

This clonotype was detected only a few times. A much larger clone differs from this one at a single base, so this may be a read error. The chain combines TRBV2 with TRBJ2-7; D is uncertain. CDR3 length: 14 residues. Germline CDR1 and CDR2: SNHLY and FYNNEI. As DNA, the CDR3 is TGTGCCAGCAGTGAATGGGCGGCCTCCTACGGGCAGTACTTC. The encoded protein is CASSEWAASYGQYF.

This chain connects TRBV5-5 to TRBJ2-1, with D perhaps matching TRBD2 (6 bases). Trimming took 2 bases from V and 1 from J, leaving 19 bases between them. Germline CDR1 SGHKS, CDR2 YYEKEE (reference sequence). This CDR3 is built from 18 residues. CDR3 nucleotides: TGTGCCAGCAGCTTTCTCTTTCCCCGGGCGGGATCCTACAATGAGCAGTTCTTC. It encodes CASSFLFPRAGSYNEQFF.

This clonotype was seen only a few times. The chain joins TRBV28 to TRBJ1-5; tentatively, D is TRBD1 (6 bases). The V gene's germline CDR1 is MDHEN and CDR2 SYDVKM. Trimming pared 8 bases from V and 7 bases from J, leaving 12 bases between. CDR3 length equals 12 residues. The CDR3 loop is CASQQGPQPQHF. In DNA, the CDR3 is TGTGCCAGCCAACAGGGTCCCCAGCCCCAGCATTTT.